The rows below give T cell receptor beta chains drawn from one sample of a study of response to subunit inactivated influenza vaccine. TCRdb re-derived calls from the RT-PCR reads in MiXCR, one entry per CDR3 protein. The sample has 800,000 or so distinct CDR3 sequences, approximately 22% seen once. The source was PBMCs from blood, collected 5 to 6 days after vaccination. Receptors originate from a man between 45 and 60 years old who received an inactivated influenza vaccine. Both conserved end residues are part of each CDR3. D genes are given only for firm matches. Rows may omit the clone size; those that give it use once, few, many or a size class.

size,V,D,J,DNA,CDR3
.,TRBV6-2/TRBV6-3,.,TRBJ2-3,TGTGCCAGCAGTTACCGTTATGGCCAAATCTGGGGGAGAACCACAGATACGCAGTATTTT,CASSYRYGQIWGRTTDTQYF
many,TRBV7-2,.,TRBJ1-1,TGTGCCAGCAGCTTAGGGAGGGCGTCGAGCACTGAAGCTTTCTTT,CASSLGRASSTEAFF
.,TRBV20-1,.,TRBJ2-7,TGCAGTTCAACCCGAGGGCGGTTAGATTACGAGCAGTACTTC,CSSTRGRLDYEQYF
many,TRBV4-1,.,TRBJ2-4,TGCGCCAGCAGCCCCCCCGGCCTTTACATTCAGTACTTC,CASSPPGLYIQYF
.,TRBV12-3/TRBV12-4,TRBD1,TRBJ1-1,TGTGCCAGCAGTTTGGATTCAGGGGGGTATACTGAAGCTTTCTTT,CASSLDSGGYTEAFF
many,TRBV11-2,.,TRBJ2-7,TGTGCCAGCAGCTTAGATGCCGGTTACTACGAGCAGTACTTC,CASSLDAGYYEQYF
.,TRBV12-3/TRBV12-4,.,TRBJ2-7,TGTGCCAGCAGGGGAACCGGGACACGGTACGAGCAGTACTTC,CASRGTGTRYEQYF
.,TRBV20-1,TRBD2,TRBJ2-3,TGCAGTGCTCAGACTAGCGGGAGCCCCATTTCTAGCACAGATACGCAGTATTTT,CSAQTSGSPISSTDTQYF
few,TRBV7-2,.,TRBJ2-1,TGTGCCAGCAGCTTAGGTCTAGGGTCTGAGCAGTTCTTC,CASSLGLGSEQFF
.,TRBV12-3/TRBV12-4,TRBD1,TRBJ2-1,TGTGCCAGCAGTGAACAGGGGGCGGCCAATGAGCAGTTCTTC,CASSEQGAANEQFF
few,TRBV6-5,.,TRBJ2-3,TGTGCCAGCAGTTTAGTACTGTACACAGATACGCAGTATTTT,CASSLVLYTDTQYF
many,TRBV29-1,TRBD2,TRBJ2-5,TGCAGCGTTGAAAAGGGACTACGGGAAGAGACCCAGTACTTC,CSVEKGLREETQYF
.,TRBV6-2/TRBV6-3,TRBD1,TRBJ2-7,TGTGCCAGCAGTTCCCCGTTGGGACAGGGGTTGAATGAGCAGTACTTC,CASSSPLGQGLNEQYF
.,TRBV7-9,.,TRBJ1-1,TGTGCCAGCACCCAAATGAACACTGAAGCTTTCTTT,CASTQMNTEAFF
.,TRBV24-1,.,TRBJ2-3,TGTGCCACCAGCCAGATGGGGTTGACGCAGTATTTT,CATSQMGLTQYF
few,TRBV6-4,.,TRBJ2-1,TGTGCCAGCAGTTATCCAGGTTCGACCTACAATGAGCAGTTCTTC,CASSYPGSTYNEQFF
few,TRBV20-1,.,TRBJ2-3,TGCAGTGCTAGACTCTTCCTCACAGATACGCAGTATTTT,CSARLFLTDTQYF
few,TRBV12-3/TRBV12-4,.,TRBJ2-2,TGTGCCAGCATTCTAGCTGGGGAGCTGTTTTTT,CASILAGELFF
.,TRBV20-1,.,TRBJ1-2,TGCAGTGCTAGTGGAGGGGTCGACTATGGCTACACCTTC,CSASGGVDYGYTF
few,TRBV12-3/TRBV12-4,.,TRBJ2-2,TGTGCCAGCAGTTTACCACCAAACACCGGGGAGCTGTTTTTT,CASSLPPNTGELFF
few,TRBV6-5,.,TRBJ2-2,TGTGCCAGCAGTTTTAGTCAAACGAACACCGGGGAGCTGTTTTTT,CASSFSQTNTGELFF
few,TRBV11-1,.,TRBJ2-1,TGTGCCAGCAGCTTGCGACGAGCAGGGGGGGATGAGCAGTTCTTC,CASSLRRAGGDEQFF